The 11 T cell receptor beta chains given below trace back to one sample, sequenced in a study of blood T cell repertoires in COVID-19. Measured with immunoSEQ multiplex PCR; TCRdb has only the in-frame clones, and not every one. The sample holds 310,000 or so clones, approximately 90% seen once. The specimen was PBMCs or T cells enriched from blood (not recorded which). The receptors were sampled from a woman younger than 35 who had recovered from COVID-19.

V gene TRBV19 combines with J gene TRBJ2-6, with D unclear. The V end was cut by 5 bases, the J end by 0 bases, with 11 bases between. CDR3 size: 16 residues. CDR1 is LNHDA and CDR2 is SQIVND in the germline V gene (reference sequence). The CDR3, as DNA: TGTGCCAGTAGTGTTACCCTAGGCTCTGGGGCCAACGTCCTGACTTTC. Its protein is CASSVTLGSGANVLTF.

The chain joins TRBV19 to TRBJ2-1; TRBD2 agrees at 13 bases. This CDR3 spans 15 amino acids. J was trimmed by 7 bases and V by 5 bases; bases with no gene match: 5. Germline loops: CDR1 LNHDA, CDR2 SQIVND (reference sequence). CDR3 residues: CASSLGLAGENEQFF. CDR3 DNA sequence: TGTGCCAGTAGTCTTGGACTAGCGGGAGAGAATGAGCAGTTCTTC.

This clone was seen a few times. The chain employs TRBV7-6 and TRBJ2-1; D ambiguous. Trimming took 1 base from V and 9 from J, leaving 4 bases between them. Germline V gene lookup returns CDR1 SGHVS and CDR2 FNYEAQ. This CDR3 is 11 amino acids long. CDR3 in DNA: TGTGCCAGCAGCTTAGGGGCTGAGCAGTTCTTC. Protein sequence: CASSLGAEQFF.

This clone was picked up one time. This sequence joins TRBV10-3 and TRBJ1-1; D is ambiguous. The germline CDR1 and CDR2 sequences are ENHRY and SYGVKD. V was trimmed by 10 bases and J by 6 bases, leaving 18 bases between them. The CDR3 runs to 13 residues. CDR3 amino acids: CATRLDGMAEAFF. The DNA of the CDR3 is TGTGCCACCCGACTTGACGGTATGGCTGAAGCTTTCTTT.

CDR3 DNA sequence: TGTGCCAGCTCACCACGGGGCGAGCAAGAAAAACTGTTTTTT. Translating it yields CASSPRGEQEKLFF. The chain carries TRBV18 and TRBJ1-4; TRBD1 might be the D (5 bases). Trimming pared 1 base from V and 8 bases from J, leaving 11 bases between. Looked up from germline, CDR1 is KGHSH and CDR2 is LQKENI. The CDR3 consists of 14 residues.

This chain joins TRBV27 and TRBJ1-6; perhaps TRBD1 as D (6 bases). Germline loops: CDR1 MNHEY, CDR2 SMNVEV (reference sequence). The V gene lost 8 bases and the J gene lost 4 bases, with 12 bases spanning the gap. This CDR3 comprises 14 residues. CDR3 region: CASRLGAYNSPLHF. In DNA, the CDR3 is TGTGCCAGCCGCCTGGGGGCTTATAATTCACCCCTCCACTTT.

The V gene is TRBV18, the J gene TRBJ2-2, with TRBD1 matching over 7 bases. The CDR3 spans 18 residues. CDR1 is KGHSH and CDR2 is LQKENI in the germline V gene. The V gene end was trimmed by 2 bases and the J gene end by 6 bases; junction bases not matched to a gene: 15. CDR3 DNA sequence: TGTGCCAGCTCACCAAAGGACAGGAGTAGTTTTTTCTCCGGGGAGCTGTTTTTT. This codes for CASSPKDRSSFFSGELFF.

V is TRBV28 and J is TRBJ2-7; D is undetermined. Per the germline V gene, CDR1 is MDHEN and CDR2 is SYDVKM. This CDR3 has 13 amino acids. The ends were cut back, 3 bases at V and 6 bases at J, with 12 bases in the middle. CDR3 sequence reads: CASSLMNNREQYF. In nucleotides, the CDR3 is TGTGCCAGCAGTTTGATGAACAACCGCGAGCAGTACTTC. The full variable domain, completed using reference TRBV28 and TRBJ2-7, is DVKVTQSSRYLVKRTGEKVFLECVQDMDHENMFWYRQDPGLGLRLIYFSYDVKMKEKGDIPEGYSVSREKKERFSLILESASTNQTSMYLCASSLMNNREQYFGPGTRLTVT.

V and J are TRBV4-1 and TRBJ1-5; possibly TRBD1 for D (5 bases). Trimming left V 0 bases short and J 6 bases short, with 15 bases between. Germline V gives CDR1 MGHRA, CDR2 YSYEKL. This CDR3 has 16 residues. The CDR3 is CASSQEGLLGGQPQHF. The CDR3 DNA is TGCGCCAGCAGCCAAGAAGGACTCCTCGGGGGTCAGCCCCAGCATTTT.

The chain employs TRBV2 and TRBJ1-6, with 10 nucleotides matching TRBD1. From germline, CDR1 is SNHLY and CDR2 FYNNEI. Germline trimming cut 0 bases from V and 8 bases from J; bases unmatched to any gene: 10. This CDR3 has 18 residues. CDR3 coding DNA: TGTGCCAGCAGTGAAGCGGTGGACAGGGGGGAAGAAGATTCACCCCTCCACTTT. Its protein product is CASSEAVDRGEEDSPLHF.

The gene calls are TRBV9 and TRBJ1-2; 8 nucleotides agree with TRBD1. J gave up 7 bases and V 4 bases, and 9 bases lay outside the gene matches. This CDR3 is 14 amino acids long. In germline, CDR1 is SGDLS, CDR2 YYNGEE. CDR3 sequence: CASSPDRASFGYTF. The CDR3 DNA follows: TGTGCCAGCAGCCCGGACAGGGCTAGTTTTGGCTACACCTTC. The full variable domain, completed using reference TRBV9 and TRBJ1-2, is DSGVTQTPKHLITATGQRVTLRCSPRSGDLSVYWYQQSLDQGLQFLIQYYNGEERAKGNILERFSAQQFPDLHSELNLSSLELGDSALYFCASSPDRASFGYTFGSGTRLTVV.